The TCR beta chain under discussion was sequenced for a study of a mutant IDH1 vaccine in newly diagnosed glioma (dated by TCRdb to 2020 to 2022). With regard to the full study: Vaccination started 4-6 weeks after radiotherapy alone, or was given together with temozolomide cycles in the groups whose treatment included chemotherapy. Longitudinal TCRB deep sequencing was performed for 20 to 25 treated patients wherever samples were available for exploratory analyses. Prior to enrollment, standard therapy consisting of radiotherapy alone, temozolomide alone, or radiochemotherapy with temozolomide had been administered to patients, with the combination being received by most patients. The week-35 safety follow-up was designated visit V12, and the week-47 end of study was designated visit V13. Of the roughly 30 treated patients, approximately 62% were male and around 40% were female, and a mean age of approximately 40 years was recorded. Peripheral blood samples were drawn at six visits, namely V03 (baseline), V05, V07, V10, V12 and V13. What the study reported, not specific to this receptor: Availability determined which PBMC samples were chosen for TCRB deep sequencing. No apparent relationship was observed between pseudoprogression and alterations in the top peripheral T cell clonotypes detected by TCRB sequencing. Across multiple MHC alleles, vaccine-induced immune responses were seen in around 93% of patients. The authors stated that sample limitations prevented analyses of patient blood samples from being reproduced.

This clone was seen a few times. There is no known antigen for this receptor. No per-base quality is available; no much larger clone lies one base away. The library was prepared using the immunoSEQ multiplex PCR assay. Following the manufacturer's protocol, the hsTCRB Kit was used to amplify rearranged TCR beta chain sequences. TCRB libraries were sequenced on an Illumina MiSeq. Per the authors' processing: The proprietary platform of the kit vendor was used for demultiplexing, trimming and gene mapping. TCRdb stores this immuneACCESS table with in-frame sequences only. Part of the clones is absent; in the studies checked, under half of the shortfall reflects unresolved V genes, and no reason is known for the rest. V and J calls plus clone size are reproduced from that table; the DNA served to infer D and trimming. The sample yields around 50,000 clones; approximately 84% were counted once. The biggest ten clones account for approximately 4.6% of the sample.

For CDR1 and CDR2, the germline V gene lists SGHDT and YYEEEE. Counted from cysteine to phenylalanine, this CDR3 has 14 amino acids. The read is trimmed to its CDR3 DNA, 42 bases read in frame from base 1. Trimming takes 5 bases from V and 5 bases from J, and the germline ends sit 16 bases apart. This specimen's time point label, interpreted: week 47, end of study. Every vaccine dose consisted of 300 ug of a 20-mer mutant IDH1 peptide in Montanide, administered subcutaneously together with topical imiquimod. Patients were given eight vaccinations, in weeks 1, 3, 5, 7, 11, 15, 19 and 23, which matched visits V03 through V10. Newly diagnosed WHO grade 3 or 4 IDH1-mutant astrocytomas showing loss of nuclear ATRX were present in the donors. The samples were drawn from NOA16, a multicentre, single-arm, open-label phase I trial in Germany that tested a mutant IDH1 peptide vaccine in humans for the first time. Genomic DNA for TCRB sequencing was extracted from EDTA blood using the DNeasy Blood and Tissue Kit.

Here the sequenced sample was PBMCs, taken from a glioma patient whose treatment included an IDH1 peptide vaccine. This sequence was found in a woman under 40 with glioma. Some clones in this sample may be carry-over from other donors' samples. The V and J genes are TRBV5-6 and TRBJ1-1, with the D gene uncertain. The nucleotide sequence reads TGTGCCAGCAGTATTACAATACGGGAAACTGAAGCTTTCTTT. This yields the protein CASSITIRETEAFF.